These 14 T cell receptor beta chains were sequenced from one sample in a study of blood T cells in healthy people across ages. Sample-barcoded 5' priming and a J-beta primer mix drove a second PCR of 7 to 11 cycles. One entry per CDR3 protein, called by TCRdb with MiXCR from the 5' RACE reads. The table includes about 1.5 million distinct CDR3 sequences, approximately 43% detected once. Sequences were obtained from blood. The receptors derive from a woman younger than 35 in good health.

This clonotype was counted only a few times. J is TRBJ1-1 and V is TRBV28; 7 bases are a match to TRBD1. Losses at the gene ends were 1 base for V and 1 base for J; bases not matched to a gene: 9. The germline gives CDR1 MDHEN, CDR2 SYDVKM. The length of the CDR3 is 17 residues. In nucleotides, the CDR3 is TGTGCCAGCAGTTTATTGGGACGAGGGGGCCCGAACACTGAAGCTTTCTTT. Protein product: CASSLLGRGGPNTEAFF.

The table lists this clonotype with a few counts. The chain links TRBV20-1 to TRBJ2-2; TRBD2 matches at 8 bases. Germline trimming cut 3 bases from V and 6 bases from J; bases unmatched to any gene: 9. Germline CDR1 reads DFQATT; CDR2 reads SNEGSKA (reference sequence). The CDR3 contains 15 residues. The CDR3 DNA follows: TGCAGTGCTAGGCCCGGCGGGGGGCGCCCCGGGGAGCTGTTTTTT. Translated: CSARPGGGRPGELFF.

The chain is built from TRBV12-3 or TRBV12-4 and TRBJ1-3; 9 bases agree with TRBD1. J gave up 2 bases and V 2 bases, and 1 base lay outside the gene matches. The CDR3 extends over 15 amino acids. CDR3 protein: CASSLYRGPGNTIYF. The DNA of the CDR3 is TGTGCCAGCAGTTTATACAGGGGGCCTGGAAACACCATATATTTT.

DNA of the CDR3: TGTGCCAGCAGCTCGCGACAGGGCCCCCGAGATGGGCAGTTCTTC. This encodes CASSSRQGPRDGQFF. This sequence joins TRBV7-6 and TRBJ2-1; TRBD1 agrees at 7 bases. CDR1 SGHVS and CDR2 FNYEAQ come from the germline V gene. The CDR3 runs to 15 residues. V lost 4 bases and J lost 12; bases outside the gene matches: 15.

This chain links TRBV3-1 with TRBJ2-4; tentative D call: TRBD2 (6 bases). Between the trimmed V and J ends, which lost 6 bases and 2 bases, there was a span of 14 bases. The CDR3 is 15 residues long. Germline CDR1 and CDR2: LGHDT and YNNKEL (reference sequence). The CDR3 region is CASSHGSRPKNIQYF. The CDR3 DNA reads TGTGCCAGCAGTCACGGGAGCCGACCCAAAAACATTCAGTACTTC.

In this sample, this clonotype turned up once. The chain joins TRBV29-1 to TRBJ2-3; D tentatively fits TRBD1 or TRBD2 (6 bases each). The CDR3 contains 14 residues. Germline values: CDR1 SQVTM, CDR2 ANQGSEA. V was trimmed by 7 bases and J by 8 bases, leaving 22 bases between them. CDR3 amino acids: CSAAAGQFGGTQYF. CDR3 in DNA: TGCAGCGCCGCCGCGGGACAATTTGGGGGTACGCAGTATTTT.

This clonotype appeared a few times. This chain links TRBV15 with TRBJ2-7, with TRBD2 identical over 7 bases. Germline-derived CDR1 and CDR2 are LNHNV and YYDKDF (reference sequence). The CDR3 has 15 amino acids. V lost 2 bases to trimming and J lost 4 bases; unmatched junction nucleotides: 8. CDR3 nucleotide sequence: TGTGCCACCAGCAGACCCGCGGCGGGAGTTTACGAGCAGTACTTC. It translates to CATSRPAAGVYEQYF.

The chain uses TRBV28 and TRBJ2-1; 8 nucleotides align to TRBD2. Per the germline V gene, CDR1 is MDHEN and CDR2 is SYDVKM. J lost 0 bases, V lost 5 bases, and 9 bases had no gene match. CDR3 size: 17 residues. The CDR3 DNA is TGTGCCAGCAGTGAGGTCCCGGGAGGGCACTCCTACAATGAGCAGTTCTTC. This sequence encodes CASSEVPGGHSYNEQFF.

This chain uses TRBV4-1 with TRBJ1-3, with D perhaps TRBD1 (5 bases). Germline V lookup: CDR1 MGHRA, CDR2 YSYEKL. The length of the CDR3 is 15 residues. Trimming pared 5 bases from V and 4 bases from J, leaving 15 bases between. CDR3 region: CASSMPRDRGNTIYF. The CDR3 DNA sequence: TGCGCCAGCAGCATGCCCCGGGACCGAGGAAACACCATATATTTT.

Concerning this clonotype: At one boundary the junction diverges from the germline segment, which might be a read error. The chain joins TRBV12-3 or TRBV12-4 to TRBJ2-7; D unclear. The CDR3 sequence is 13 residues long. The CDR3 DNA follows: TGTACCAGCAGTTTTGGGGTTTCCTACGAGCAGTACTTC. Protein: CTSSFGVSYEQYF.

CDR3 loop: CASTRWTGENSPLHF. As DNA, the CDR3 is TGTGCCAGCACCAGATGGACAGGGGAGAATTCACCCCTCCACTTT. The chain has TRBV28 and TRBJ1-6; 9 positions match TRBD1. This CDR3 has 15 amino acids. The J segment lost 7 bases and the V segment lost 7 bases, leaving 8 bases of the junction unmatched. The germline CDR1 and CDR2 sequences are MDHEN and SYDVKM.

The CDR3 reads CASLGARGTEAFF. CDR3 bases: TGTGCCAGCCTCGGGGCTAGGGGCACTGAAGCTTTCTTT. The chain recombines TRBV12-3 or TRBV12-4 with TRBJ1-1, with a tentative D call TRBD1 (5 bases). Trimming shortened V by 8 bases and J by 4 bases, and 14 bases separated the two germline ends. The CDR3 is made up of 13 amino acids.

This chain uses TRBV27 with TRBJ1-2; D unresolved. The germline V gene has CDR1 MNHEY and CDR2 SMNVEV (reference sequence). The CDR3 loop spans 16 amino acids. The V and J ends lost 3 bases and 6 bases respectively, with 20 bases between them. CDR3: CASSLDHSVRPHGYTF. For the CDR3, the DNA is TGTGCCAGCAGTTTGGACCACTCGGTCCGGCCTCATGGCTACACCTTC.

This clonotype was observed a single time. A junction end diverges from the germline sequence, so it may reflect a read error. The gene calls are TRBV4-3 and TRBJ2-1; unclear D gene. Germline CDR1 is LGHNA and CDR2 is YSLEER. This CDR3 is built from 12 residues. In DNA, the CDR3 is TGCACCAGCAGCCAAGGGCGGAGTGAGCAGTTCTTC. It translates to CTSSQGRSEQFF.